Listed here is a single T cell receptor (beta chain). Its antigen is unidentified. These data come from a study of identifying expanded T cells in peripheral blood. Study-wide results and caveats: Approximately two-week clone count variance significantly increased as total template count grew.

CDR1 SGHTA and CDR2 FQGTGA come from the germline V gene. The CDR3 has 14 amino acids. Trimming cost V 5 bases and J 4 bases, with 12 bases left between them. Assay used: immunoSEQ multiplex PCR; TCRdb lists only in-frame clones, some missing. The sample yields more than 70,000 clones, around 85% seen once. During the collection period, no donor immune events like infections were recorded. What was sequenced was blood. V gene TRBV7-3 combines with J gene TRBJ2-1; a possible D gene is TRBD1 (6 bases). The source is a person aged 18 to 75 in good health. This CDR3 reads CASSRRQGYNEQFF. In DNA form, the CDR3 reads TGTGCCAGCAGCCGCAGGCAGGGGTACAATGAGCAGTTCTTC.